This TCR beta chain was obtained from a study of blood T cell repertoires in COVID-19. Losses at the gene ends were 6 bases for V and 9 bases for J; bases not matched to a gene: 2. The CDR3 is made up of 11 amino acids. Germline V gene data show CDR1 as LNHDA and CDR2 as SQIVND (reference sequence). Clones were read by immunoSEQ multiplex PCR, and TCRdb kept only the in-frame ones, dropping some. The table includes a few hundred thousand clones, roughly 80% detected once. This sequence originates from a middle-aged man who had been exposed to COVID-19. Sequencing input: PBMCs or T cells enriched from blood (not recorded which). The J gene is TRBJ1-1, the V gene TRBV19; 9 positions agree with TRBD1. The CDR3 DNA follows: TGTGCCAGTAGCGACAGGGGGAAAGCTTTCTTT. Translating gives CASSDRGKAFF.